Below are 19 T cell receptor beta chains sequenced from a single sample in a study of OX40 agonist ivuxolimab in advanced cancers. TCRdb's table, derived via immunoSEQ multiplex PCR, lists solely in-frame clones and lacks some. This sample has approximately 84,000 clones, with about 93% found just once. Sample: CD4+ or CD8+ T cells sorted from blood, taken in a trial of the OX40 agonist ivuxolimab. The receptor set was obtained from an adult with an advanced solid tumor such as melanoma, head and neck, liver or kidney cancer.

This rearrangement joins TRBV2 to TRBJ2-6; a possible D gene is TRBD1 (6 bases). With 8 bases removed from V and 6 bases from J, the gap between germline ends came to 11 bases. The germline CDR1 and CDR2 sequences are SNHLY and FYNNEI. CDR3 length equals 13 residues. CDR3 in DNA: TGTGCCAGCCCACAGGGTGAGGCCAACGTCCTGACTTTC. This sequence encodes CASPQGEANVLTF.

J is TRBJ2-2 and V is TRBV7-9; 8 nucleotides match TRBD2. Germline V gives CDR1 SEHNR, CDR2 FQNEAQ (reference sequence). The CDR3 is made up of 14 amino acids. The V and J ends lost 6 bases and 5 bases, in that order; junction bases with no gene match: 5. CDR3 nucleotides: TGTGCCAGCAGAATAGCGGGAAGGACCGGGGAGCTGTTTTTT. This codes for CASRIAGRTGELFF.

This clone was seen once. The chain joins TRBV9 to TRBJ2-2; D not resolved. V lost 0 bases and J lost 3, with 3 bases in between. Germline V CDR1 and CDR2: SGDLS, YYNGEE. The CDR3 covers 13 residues. The CDR3 reads CASSVVDTGELFF. For the CDR3, the DNA is TGTGCCAGCAGCGTAGTCGACACCGGGGAGCTGTTTTTT.

The chain is built from TRBV7-2 and TRBJ1-4, with TRBD1 matching 8 bases. This CDR3 comprises 14 residues. V dropped 5 bases and J dropped 5; count of bases not matched to a gene: 4. CDR1 SGHTA and CDR2 FQGNSA come from the germline V gene. The CDR3 coding sequence is TGTGCCAGCAGCCCGGGACAGGAGAATGAAAAACTGTTTTTT. This gives the protein CASSPGQENEKLFF.

The chain is built from TRBV10-1 and TRBJ2-7, with 8 bases that match TRBD1. Per germline, CDR1 WNHNN and CDR2 SYGVQD (reference sequence). The CDR3 has 16 amino acids. V shed 3 bases, J shed 5 bases, and the junction held 12 bases outside the gene matches. As DNA, the CDR3 is TGCGCCAGCAGTGAACCTAGAGACAGGGGTGTCGACGAGCAGTACTTC. Its protein product is CASSEPRDRGVDEQYF.

The CDR3 nucleotides read TGTGCCAGCAGCCCGATACTAGCGGGAGGACGCACAGATACGCAGTATTTT. Protein: CASSPILAGGRTDTQYF. V is TRBV11-3 and J is TRBJ2-3; TRBD2 aligns across 12 bases. The CDR3 covers 17 residues. Germline loops: CDR1 SGHNT, CDR2 YENEEA. J gave up 1 base and V 5 bases, and 7 bases lay outside the gene matches.

The genes are TRBV7-3 and TRBJ2-2; the D is unclear. The CDR3 is 12 residues long. V lost 4 bases, J lost 8 bases, and 8 bases lay in between. CDR1 and CDR2 from the germline V gene are SGHTA and FQGTGA. The CDR3 spells CASSSPAGELFF. The CDR3 nucleotides read TGTGCCAGCAGCTCCCCTGCAGGGGAGCTGTTTTTT. The whole variable domain, filled in from reference TRBV7-3 and TRBJ2-2, reads GAGVSQTPSNKVTEKGKYVELRCDPISGHTALYWYRQSLGQGPEFLIYFQGTGAADDSGLPNDRFFAVRPEGSVSTLKIQRTERGDSAVYLCASSSPAGELFFGEGSRLTVL.

The rearrangement links TRBV10-3 to TRBJ2-5, with TRBD2 matching 8 bases. Germline CDR1 reads ENHRY; CDR2 reads SYGVKD. The J segment lost 1 base and the V segment lost 4 bases, leaving 2 bases of the junction unmatched. The CDR3 totals 14 residues. The CDR3 DNA follows: TGTGCCATCAGTGCGACTAGCGCCCAAGAGACCCAGTACTTC. This encodes CAISATSAQETQYF.

The V call is TRBV5-4, the J call TRBJ2-1, with D possibly being TRBD2 (6 bases). CDR3 length: 16 amino acids. V lost 0 bases, J lost 3 bases, and 13 bases lay in between. The germline gives CDR1 SGHNT, CDR2 YYREEE (reference sequence). The CDR3 nucleotides are TGTGCCAGCAGCTTGGCCCTCGGGGGATTCTACAATGAGCAGTTCTTC. Translating gives CASSLALGGFYNEQFF. Drawing the rest from reference TRBV5-4 and TRBJ2-1, the complete variable domain is ETGVTQSPTHLIKTRGQQVTLRCSSQSGHNTVSWYQQALGQGPQFIFQYYREEENGRGNFPPRFSGLQFPNYSSELNVNALELDDSALYLCASSLALGGFYNEQFFGPGTRLTVL.

V is TRBV28 and J is TRBJ1-5; D is unclear. CDR3 length: 12 residues. Trimming took off 8 bases at V and 1 base at J, with 6 bases between the two ends. Germline CDR1 is MDHEN and CDR2 is SYDVKM. As DNA, the CDR3 is TGTGCCAGCGGAGAAAGCAATCAGCCCCAGCATTTT. It encodes CASGESNQPQHF.

This chain uses TRBV28 with TRBJ2-7; D tentatively fits TRBD1 or TRBD2 (5 bases each). The V gene's germline CDR1 is MDHEN and CDR2 SYDVKM. This CDR3 spans 14 amino acids. V was shortened by 2 bases and J by 0 bases, with 8 bases between the two germline ends. Here the CDR3 reads CASSLQGDSYEQYF. The DNA of the CDR3 is TGTGCCAGCAGTTTACAGGGAGACTCCTACGAGCAGTACTTC. Supplemented by reference TRBV28 and TRBJ2-7, the full variable domain reads DVKVTQSSRYLVKRTGEKVFLECVQDMDHENMFWYRQDPGLGLRLIYFSYDVKMKEKGDIPEGYSVSREKKERFSLILESASTNQTSMYLCASSLQGDSYEQYFGPGTRLTVT.

The V and J genes are TRBV4-1 and TRBJ2-3, with 11 bases lining up with TRBD2. The CDR3 sequence is 16 residues long. The ends lost 3 bases at V and 6 bases at J; junction bases unmatched: 8. The germline gives CDR1 MGHRA, CDR2 YSYEKL. This CDR3 is CASSQYTSGSSDTQYF. In DNA, the CDR3 is TGCGCCAGCAGCCAGTATACTAGCGGGAGTTCCGATACGCAGTATTTT.

The chain joins TRBV28 to TRBJ2-5; 11 nucleotides match TRBD2. CDR1 and CDR2 (germline): MDHEN, SYDVKM. The CDR3 consists of 15 residues. V shed 5 bases, J shed 2 bases, and the junction held 4 bases outside the gene matches. The CDR3 DNA follows: TGTGCCAGCAGTGTCACTAGCGGGGGACAAGAGACCCAGTACTTC. Amino acid sequence: CASSVTSGGQETQYF.

The CDR3 sequence is CASSPAYRVGMNTEAFF. Here the CDR3 DNA reads TGTGCCAGCAGCCCGGCCTACAGGGTTGGGATGAACACTGAAGCTTTCTTT. This chain joins TRBV28 and TRBJ1-1; D perhaps matches TRBD1 (6 bases). There are 17 residues in the CDR3. Germline V gene data show CDR1 as MDHEN and CDR2 as SYDVKM. Trimming took off 6 bases at V and 0 bases at J, with 20 bases between the two ends.

This chain joins TRBV28 and TRBJ2-5, with TRBD2 as a possible D gene (5 bases). Germline values: CDR1 MDHEN, CDR2 SYDVKM. This CDR3 is built from 12 residues. Trimming shortened V by 10 bases and J by 4 bases, and 13 bases separated the two germline ends. The CDR3 loop is CATRTRGETQYF. CDR3 nucleotides: TGTGCCACCCGAACTCGGGGAGAGACCCAGTACTTC.

The chain is built from TRBV18 and TRBJ1-3; possibly TRBD1 for D (6 bases). The CDR3 runs to 16 residues. Trimming removed 4 bases at V and 4 bases at J, with 17 bases between. From germline, CDR1 is KGHSH and CDR2 LQKENI. Here the CDR3 reads CASSLQTGGPGNTIYF. Written as DNA, the CDR3 is TGTGCCAGCTCACTACAGACAGGAGGGCCCGGAAACACCATATATTTT.

This rearrangement joins TRBV10-1 to TRBJ2-5, with D tentatively TRBD2 (6 bases). Germline V gene lookup returns CDR1 WNHNN and CDR2 SYGVQD (reference sequence). This CDR3 has 12 residues. The V gene lost 6 bases and the J gene lost 5 bases, with 10 bases spanning the gap. DNA for the CDR3: TGCGCCAGCAGCGGAGGGATGGAGACCCAGTACTTC. Protein sequence: CASSGGMETQYF.

The chain joins TRBV28 to TRBJ2-5; 8 bases match TRBD2. After removal of 6 bases from V and 5 bases from J, the junction contained 8 bases not matched to a gene. CDR3 length: 14 residues. Germline V gene lookup returns CDR1 MDHEN and CDR2 SYDVKM. DNA for the CDR3: TGTGCCAGCAGACCGAGCGGGGGTACGGAGACCCAGTACTTC. Translating gives CASRPSGGTETQYF.

The CDR3 DNA reads as TGTGCCAGTAGTATTGAGGGCCGTGGCACAGATACGCAGTATTTT. Translated: CASSIEGRGTDTQYF. This rearrangement joins TRBV19 to TRBJ2-3, with D perhaps TRBD2 (5 bases). Germline V gene data show CDR1 as LNHDA and CDR2 as SQIVND (reference sequence). The CDR3 runs 15 residues. V was pared by 3 bases and J by 1 base, with 11 bases between.